This TCR beta chain was captured by sequencing in a study of CD8+CD57+ T cells in acquired aplastic anemia. Notes on the study in general: Patients were compared with controls for CD8+ Simpson's diversity, and no significant difference emerged.

About this clonotype: Its matching antigen is unknown. An end of the junction does not agree with germline; a read error may underlie this.

Genomic DNA, serving as template, underwent TCR beta VDJ and CDR3 profiling. TCRdb called the reads again in MiXCR, with one record for every CDR3 protein. The sample consists of some 120,000 distinct CDR3 sequences, about two fifths of them appearing once. In germline, CDR1 is ENHRY, CDR2 SYGVKD. CDR3 size: 13 residues. Patients included in sequencing had previously demonstrated CD8+CD57+ cell expansion by flow cytometry. The chain is built from TRBV10-3 and TRBJ1-5; TRBD1 agrees at 7 bases. The sample was sorted CD4+, CD8+, or CD8+CD57+ T cells (not recorded which) from PBMCs. This TCR derives from a human donor with aplastic anemia. The CDR3 nucleotides read TGTGCCACTATGACAGGGAGCAACCAGCCCCAGCATTTT. It is translated as CATMTGSNQPQHF.